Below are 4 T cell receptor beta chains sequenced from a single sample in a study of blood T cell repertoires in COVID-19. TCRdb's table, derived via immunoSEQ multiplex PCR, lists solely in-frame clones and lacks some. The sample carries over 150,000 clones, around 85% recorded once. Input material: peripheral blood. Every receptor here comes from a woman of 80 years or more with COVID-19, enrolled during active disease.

The CDR3 DNA reads as TGTGCCAGCAGCTCAACCTATGGGAGGGCTCACACCGGGGAGCTGTTTTTT. Its protein product is CASSSTYGRAHTGELFF. The chain recombines TRBV21-1 with TRBJ2-2; the DNA was not used to check the table's D call, TRBD2. TRBV21-1 is a pseudogene segment. There are 17 residues in the CDR3.

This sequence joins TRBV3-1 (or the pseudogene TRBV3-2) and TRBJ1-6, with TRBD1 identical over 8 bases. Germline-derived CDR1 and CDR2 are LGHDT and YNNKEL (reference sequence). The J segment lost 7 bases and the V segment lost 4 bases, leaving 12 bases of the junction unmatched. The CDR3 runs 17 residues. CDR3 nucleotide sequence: TGTGCCAGCAGCCCTGCATCCGGGACAGGAGGCAATTCACCCCTCCACTTT. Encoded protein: CASSPASGTGGNSPLHF.

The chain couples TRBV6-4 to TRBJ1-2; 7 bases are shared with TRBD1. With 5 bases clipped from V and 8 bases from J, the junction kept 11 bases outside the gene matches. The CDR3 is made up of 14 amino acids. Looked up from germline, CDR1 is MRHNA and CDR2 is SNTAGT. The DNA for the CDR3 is TGTGCCAGCAGTCCAACAGGGGACTCGGGCGGCTACACCTTC. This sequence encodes CASSPTGDSGGYTF.

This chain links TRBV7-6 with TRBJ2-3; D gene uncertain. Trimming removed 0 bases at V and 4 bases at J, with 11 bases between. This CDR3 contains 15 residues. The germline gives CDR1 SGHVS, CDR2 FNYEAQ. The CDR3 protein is CASSLAWSGSDTQYF. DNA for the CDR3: TGTGCCAGCAGCTTAGCGTGGTCGGGTTCAGATACGCAGTATTTT.